This TCR beta chain was identified in a study of T cell repertoires in cytomegalovirus infection. MiXCR, run by TCRdb on the reads, gives a single entry per CDR3 protein. This table holds approximately 590,000 distinct CDR3 sequences, under 45% found once. For this clonotype: Its antigen is unknown.

Study-wide results and limits: HLA-C-restricted TCR beta clonotypes specific for CMV led the ex vivo response.

CDR3 length: 11 residues. V lost 8 bases to trimming and J lost 3 bases, with 8 bases between them. Germline CDR1 MNHEY, CDR2 SVGEGT. The sequence derives from a human donor in good health (CMV status not recorded). Some clones in this sample may be carry-over from other donors' samples. The sample consisted of cultured PBMCs, taken from culture after CMV antigen stimulation. The chain joins TRBV6-2 or TRBV6-3 to TRBJ2-7, with D perhaps matching TRBD1 or TRBD2 (5 bases each). CDR3 residues: CASRDDYEQYF. Here the CDR3 DNA reads TGTGCCAGCCGGGACGACTACGAGCAGTACTTC.